These 14 T cell receptor beta chains share one sample of origin, sequenced in a study of chemoradiotherapy in HPV16-positive cancers. TCRdb's copy holds only in-frame clones and misses some; the assay was immunoSEQ multiplex PCR. The repertoire includes 9,500 to 15,000 clones, approximately 90% of them detected once, and about 2.4% sits in the top ten. This specimen consisted of blood, obtained from a patient who underwent chemoradiotherapy. These receptors all come from a human donor with HPV-associated anogenital cancer.

The chain uses TRBV7-2 and TRBJ2-7; TRBD1 matches at 7 bases. J was trimmed by 3 bases and V by 5 bases; bases with no gene match: 10. Germline CDR1 reads SGHTA; CDR2 reads FQGNSA. The CDR3 consists of 15 residues. This CDR3 reads CASSNRQGANYEQYF. The CDR3 nucleotides read TGTGCCAGCAGCAACCGACAGGGCGCTAACTACGAGCAGTACTTC.

The CDR3 reads CASSRGDTDTGELFF. The CDR3 DNA reads TGTGCCAGCAGCCGGGGGGACACTGACACCGGGGAGCTGTTTTTT. The rearrangement uses TRBV5-4 and TRBJ2-2; a possible D gene is TRBD2 (7 bases). CDR1 is SGHNT, CDR2 YYREEE, per germline (reference sequence). The CDR3 totals 15 residues. Trimming took 4 bases from V and 3 from J, leaving 13 bases between them. The complete variable domain, with remaining parts taken from reference TRBV5-4 and TRBJ2-2, reads ETGVTQSPTHLIKTRGQQVTLRCSSQSGHNTVSWYQQALGQGPQFIFQYYREEENGRGNFPPRFSGLQFPNYSSELNVNALELDDSALYLCASSRGDTDTGELFFGEGSRLTVL.

This rearrangement joins TRBV4-3 to TRBJ2-5, with 11 bases fitting TRBD2. CDR1 and CDR2 from the germline V gene are LGHNA and YSLEER. V trimming: 3 bases; J trimming: 10 bases; junction bases outside the gene matches: 13. The CDR3 runs 16 residues. CDR3 amino acids: CASSQDSGGGTRIQYF. CDR3 coding DNA: TGCGCCAGCAGCCAGGATAGCGGGGGGGGAACGCGGATCCAGTACTTC.

The chain joins TRBV4-1 to TRBJ1-2; TRBD1 is a possible D gene (5 bases). This CDR3 has 14 amino acids. CDR1 and CDR2 from the germline V gene are MGHRA and YSYEKL. V was clipped by 2 bases and J by 5 bases, with 12 bases between them. CDR3 amino acids: CASSQRDSEYGYTF. For the CDR3, the DNA is TGCGCCAGCAGCCAACGGGACTCAGAGTATGGCTACACCTTC.

This clone was detected once. This rearrangement joins TRBV7-9 to TRBJ2-1; possible D gene TRBD1, 7 bases. CDR3 length: 17 residues. Germline CDR1 and CDR2: SEHNR and FQNEAQ (reference sequence). V lost 4 bases, J lost 3 bases, and 19 bases lay in between. The CDR3 nucleotides are TGTGCCAGCAGCTCCTTCGGAGGGGGCAGGGGCTACAATGAGCAGTTCTTC. Amino acid sequence: CASSSFGGGRGYNEQFF.

The rearrangement joins TRBV6-1 to TRBJ2-1; 11 bases align to TRBD2. The CDR3 length is 15 residues. CDR1 is MNHNS and CDR2 is SASEGT in the germline V gene. The ends lost 2 bases at V and 5 bases at J; junction bases unmatched: 2. This chain's CDR3 is CASSEFSGGDNEQFF. DNA for the CDR3: TGTGCCAGCAGTGAATTTAGCGGGGGGGACAATGAGCAGTTCTTC.

The chain's CDR3 is CASSLGGGPSDTQYF. The CDR3 DNA reads as TGTGCCAGCAGCTTAGGCGGGGGGCCATCAGATACGCAGTATTTT. The genes are TRBV11-3 and TRBJ2-3, with 8 bases identical to TRBD2. Per the germline V gene, CDR1 is SGHNT and CDR2 is YENEEA. V shed 1 base, J shed 4 bases, and the junction held 4 bases outside the gene matches. The CDR3 has 15 amino acids.

J is TRBJ2-2 and V is TRBV19; 9 nucleotides align to TRBD2. The V gene's germline CDR1 is LNHDA and CDR2 SQIVND (reference sequence). The CDR3 is 14 residues long. The V and J ends lost 3 bases and 8 bases, in that order; junction bases with no gene match: 4. Here the CDR3 DNA reads TGTGCCAGTAGTATGGTAGCGGGGGTTGGGGAGCTGTTTTTT. Amino acids: CASSMVAGVGELFF. The whole variable domain, filled in from reference TRBV19 and TRBJ2-2, reads DGGITQSPKYLFRKEGQNVTLSCEQNLNHDAMYWYRQDPGQGLRLIYYSQIVNDFQKGDIAEGYSVSREKKESFPLTVTSAQKNPTAFYLCASSMVAGVGELFFGEGSRLTVL.

The J gene is TRBJ1-6, the V gene TRBV6-5; tentative D call: TRBD1 (5 bases). CDR1 is MNHEY, CDR2 SVGAGI, per germline. This CDR3 has 14 residues. V was cut by 0 bases and J by 5 bases, with 5 bases left in between. CDR3 in DNA: TGTGCCAGCAGTTACTCGACAGATAATTCACCCCTCCACTTT. The encoded protein is CASSYSTDNSPLHF.

V gene TRBV7-2 combines with J gene TRBJ2-3; perhaps TRBD2 as D (6 bases). Germline loops: CDR1 SGHTA, CDR2 FQGNSA. Trimming took off 5 bases at V and 2 bases at J, with 23 bases between the two ends. CDR3 length: 18 residues. CDR3 sequence (DNA): TGTGCCAGCAGCCAGAGACAGCGGGCGGATTTCCTCACAGATACGCAGTATTTT. It codes for CASSQRQRADFLTDTQYF.

CDR3 nucleotide sequence: TGTGCCTGGAAACCCCTCGAATCCAACACCGGGGAGCTGTTTTTT. Translation gives CAWKPLESNTGELFF. The chain recombines TRBV30 with TRBJ2-2; D uncertain. The germline CDR1 and CDR2 sequences are GTSNPN and SVGIG (reference sequence). The CDR3 sequence is 15 residues long. Trimming stripped 4 bases from V and 2 bases from J, with 14 bases between.

The rearrangement uses TRBV6-6 and TRBJ2-6, with 9 nucleotides matching TRBD1. The CDR3 totals 16 residues. Trimming removed 10 bases from V and 3 bases from J; junction bases left unmatched: 10. Germline V gene sequence: CDR1 MNHNY, CDR2 SVGAGI (reference sequence). The CDR3 sequence: CAIHRDRAFGANVLTF. CDR3 sequence (DNA): TGTGCCATCCACCGGGACAGGGCCTTTGGGGCCAACGTCCTGACTTTC.

The chain combines TRBV19 with TRBJ1-2; D possibly corresponds to TRBD1 (6 bases). Germline V lookup: CDR1 LNHDA, CDR2 SQIVND (reference sequence). V gave up 5 bases and J gave up 1 base, with 11 bases separating them. This CDR3 is built from 14 residues. Here the CDR3 DNA reads TGTGCCAGTAGTGGAGGACAGTATAACTATGGCTACACCTTC. This sequence encodes CASSGGQYNYGYTF.

This clone was seen only once. The chain joins TRBV5-1 to TRBJ2-7; 7 bases agree with TRBD1. The CDR3 is made up of 16 amino acids. Trimming cost V 6 bases and J 3 bases; bases outside gene matches: 15. Germline CDR1 SGHRS, CDR2 YFSETQ. The CDR3 here is CASNPLPRQGYYEQYF. CDR3 coding DNA: TGCGCCAGCAACCCGCTTCCGAGACAGGGTTACTACGAGCAGTACTTC. The full variable domain, with the rest looked up from reference TRBV5-1 and TRBJ2-7, is KAGVTQTPRYLIKTRGQQVTLSCSPISGHRSVSWYQQTPGQGLQFLFEYFSETQRNKGNFPGRFSGRQFSNSRSEMNVSTLELGDSALYLCASNPLPRQGYYEQYFGPGTRLTVT.